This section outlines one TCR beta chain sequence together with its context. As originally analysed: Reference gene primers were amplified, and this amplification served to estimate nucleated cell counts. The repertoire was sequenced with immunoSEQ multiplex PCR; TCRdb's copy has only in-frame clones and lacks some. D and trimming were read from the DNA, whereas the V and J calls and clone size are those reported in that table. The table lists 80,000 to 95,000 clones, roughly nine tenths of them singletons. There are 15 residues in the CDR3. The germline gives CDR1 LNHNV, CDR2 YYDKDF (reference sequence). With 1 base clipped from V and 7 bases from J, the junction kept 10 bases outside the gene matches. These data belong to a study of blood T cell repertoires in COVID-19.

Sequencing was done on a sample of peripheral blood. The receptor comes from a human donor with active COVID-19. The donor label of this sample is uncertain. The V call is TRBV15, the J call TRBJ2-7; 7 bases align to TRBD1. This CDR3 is CATSRGGQPSGEQYF. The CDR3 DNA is TGTGCCACCAGCAGAGGGGGACAGCCATCTGGGGAGCAGTACTTC.